What follows are 28 T cell receptor beta chains derived from one specimen sequenced in a study of blood T cells in healthy people across ages. A sample-barcoded 5' primer and a J-beta primer mix were used in a second PCR of roughly 6 to 11 cycles. TCRdb fed the 5' RACE reads into MiXCR, producing one record per CDR3 protein. Of about a million distinct CDR3 sequences listed, roughly two fifths are singletons. Sample: blood. These receptors were taken from a man aged 18 to 29 in good health.

This chain links TRBV5-1 with TRBJ1-6, with D uncertain. In germline, CDR1 is SGHRS, CDR2 YFSETQ. V lost 4 bases to trimming and J lost 0 bases, with 14 bases between them. The CDR3 has 17 amino acids. In DNA, the CDR3 is TGCGCCAGCAGCCTTGAGGCGCGTGGCTCCTATAATTCACCCCTCCACTTT. It yields the protein CASSLEARGSYNSPLHF.

The chain carries TRBV19 and TRBJ1-1; 8 bases match TRBD1. Trimming removed 5 bases from V and 5 bases from J; junction bases left unmatched: 10. Germline V CDR1 and CDR2: LNHDA, SQIVND (reference sequence). The CDR3 is 15 residues long. The CDR3 region has the DNA TGTGCCAGTAGTGCAGGACAGGGTTTGAGGACTGAAGCTTTCTTT. Its translation is CASSAGQGLRTEAFF.

J is TRBJ1-4 and V is TRBV12-3 or TRBV12-4; D unresolved. Trimming stripped 8 bases from V and 6 bases from J, with 13 bases between. The CDR3 extends over 13 amino acids. CDR3 sequence (DNA): TGTGCCAGCGGGCGGTCGGGCGATGAAAAACTGTTTTTT. Amino acids: CASGRSGDEKLFF.

As DNA, the CDR3 is TGCGCCAGCAGTTGGTTGGGAAGCGGGAACAATGAGCAGTTCTTC. Encoded protein: CASSWLGSGNNEQFF. This chain joins TRBV5-1 and TRBJ2-1; 7 bases agree with TRBD2. The J segment lost 5 bases and the V segment lost 5 bases, leaving 10 bases of the junction unmatched. This CDR3 is 15 amino acids long. Germline CDR1 SGHRS, CDR2 YFSETQ.

The sample holds a few counts of this clonotype. This chain links TRBV19 with TRBJ1-6, with 8 bases lining up with TRBD1. The J segment lost 6 bases and the V segment lost 9 bases, leaving 10 bases of the junction unmatched. Germline V gene data show CDR1 as LNHDA and CDR2 as SQIVND (reference sequence). This CDR3 region has 15 residues. The CDR3 sequence: CASRTGQGGNSPLHF. DNA for the CDR3: TGTGCCAGCAGAACCGGACAGGGCGGTAATTCACCCCTCCACTTT.

The chain carries TRBV5-1 and TRBJ1-1; 9 bases align to TRBD1. The junction had 13 bases not matched to a gene; V was cut back by 3 bases and J by 1 base. The CDR3 is 18 residues long. Germline loops: CDR1 SGHRS, CDR2 YFSETQ. The CDR3 region is CASSSIEPGQGGNTEAFF. In DNA, the CDR3 is TGCGCCAGCAGCTCAATAGAGCCGGGACAGGGTGGGAACACTGAAGCTTTCTTT.

The chain has TRBV28 and TRBJ1-1; 9 bases are shared with TRBD1. The V segment lost 6 bases and the J segment 1 base; nucleotides outside the gene matches: 9. This CDR3 comprises 16 residues. Per germline, CDR1 MDHEN and CDR2 SYDVKM. Here the CDR3 DNA reads TGTGCCAGCAGGTCTCAGCCGGGACAGGGGAACACTGAAGCTTTCTTT. Translation: CASRSQPGQGNTEAFF.

This clonotype was detected only a few times. The chain joins TRBV7-2 to TRBJ2-5; D not resolved. Trimming left V 3 bases short and J 1 base short, with 15 bases between. The CDR3 runs to 16 residues. CDR1 is SGHTA and CDR2 is FQGNSA in the germline V gene. The CDR3 region is CASSFPGLTPQETQYF. DNA for the CDR3: TGTGCCAGCAGCTTCCCAGGTCTTACTCCCCAAGAGACCCAGTACTTC.

The table lists this clonotype with many counts. The chain couples TRBV7-2 to TRBJ2-7; a possible D gene is TRBD1 (6 bases). This CDR3 is 17 amino acids long. Germline CDR1 SGHTA, CDR2 FQGNSA. With 5 bases removed from V and 3 bases from J, the gap between germline ends came to 23 bases. The chain's CDR3 is CASSQGLSLQAIYEQYF. In nucleotides, the CDR3 is TGTGCCAGCAGCCAGGGGCTCTCTCTACAGGCAATCTACGAGCAGTACTTC.

V is TRBV11-2 and J is TRBJ2-3, with D possibly TRBD1 on 6 matching bases. This CDR3 is 17 amino acids long. The germline V and J ends were trimmed by 5 bases and 2 bases, with 20 bases remaining between them. Germline values: CDR1 SGHAT, CDR2 FQNNGV. The CDR3 protein is CASSPSLGRGPTDTQYF. CDR3 nucleotide sequence: TGTGCCAGCAGCCCCTCCCTGGGCAGGGGCCCCACAGATACGCAGTATTTT.

This clonotype was seen just once. The chain couples TRBV9 to TRBJ1-6; D uncertain. This CDR3 is built from 15 residues. V was cut by 4 bases and J by 7 bases, with 15 bases left in between. Germline V gene data show CDR1 as SGDLS and CDR2 as YYNGEE. CDR3 DNA: TGTGCCAGCAGCCAAGATCATGCGGGGAATTCACCCCTCCACTTT. As protein: CASSQDHAGNSPLHF.

The chain recombines TRBV20-1 with TRBJ2-7; 10 nucleotides line up with TRBD2. This CDR3 region has 18 residues. In germline, CDR1 is DFQATT, CDR2 SNEGSKA (reference sequence). J gave up 2 bases and V 0 bases, and 13 bases lay outside the gene matches. The CDR3 DNA follows: TGCAGTGCTAGAGATTCGAGTGGTACTAGCGGGACGGCCTACGAGCAGTACTTC. Protein: CSARDSSGTSGTAYEQYF.

This clonotype was counted a few times. The genes are TRBV12-3 or TRBV12-4 and TRBJ1-1, with a weak D call TRBD1 (5 bases). V shed 3 bases and J shed 11 bases, with 13 bases lying between them. The CDR3 totals 12 residues. CDR3 sequence reads: CASSFMTALAFF. CDR3 bases: TGTGCCAGCAGTTTTATGACAGCCCTCGCTTTCTTT.

The table lists this clonotype with a few counts. The chain uses TRBV7-2 and TRBJ2-6; D is uncertain. The CDR3 has 15 amino acids. The germline gives CDR1 SGHTA, CDR2 FQGNSA. Trimming stripped 2 bases from V and 9 bases from J, with 14 bases between. The CDR3 region is CASSLNVLTFNVLTF. The CDR3 nucleotides read TGTGCCAGCAGCTTAAACGTGTTAACCTTCAACGTCCTGACTTTC.

J is TRBJ2-1 and V is TRBV6-1, with unresolved D. Trimming stripped 8 bases from V and 0 bases from J, with 14 bases between. In germline, CDR1 is MNHNS, CDR2 SASEGT. This CDR3 contains 15 residues. CDR3 bases: TGTGCCAGCCATACATCCCAGAGCTCCTACAATGAGCAGTTCTTC. Translating it yields CASHTSQSSYNEQFF.

The rearrangement uses TRBV6-6 and TRBJ2-3; TRBD1 or TRBD2 may be the D gene (6 bases each). Germline V gives CDR1 MNHNY, CDR2 SVGAGI (reference sequence). The CDR3 totals 15 residues. Trimming cost V 4 bases and J 7 bases, with 18 bases left between them. CDR3 amino acids: CASSLRGGQENTQYF. CDR3 bases: TGTGCCAGCAGTTTACGTGGGGGGCAAGAAAATACGCAGTATTTT.

The genes are TRBV6-5 and TRBJ1-3; D is unresolved. This CDR3 has 12 amino acids. Germline lookup yields CDR1 MNHEY and CDR2 SVGAGI. Trimming shortened V by 4 bases and J by 5 bases, and 6 bases separated the two germline ends. The CDR3: CASSSPRNTIYF. The CDR3 bases are TGTGCCAGCAGTTCCCCAAGAAACACCATATATTTT.

This clonotype was seen repeatedly, ten times or more. The CDR3 reads CASSQDRLAGIYNEQFF. The CDR3 DNA reads TGTGCCAGCAGCCAAGATAGGCTAGCGGGGATCTACAATGAGCAGTTCTTC. This sequence joins TRBV3-1 and TRBJ2-1, with 9 bases matching TRBD2. V was clipped by 0 bases and J by 3 bases; unmatched bases: 6. The CDR3 consists of 17 residues. Germline V gene lookup returns CDR1 LGHDT and CDR2 YNNKEL (reference sequence).

This clonotype was recorded many times. This chain links TRBV4-3 with TRBJ2-1, with TRBD2 matching 7 bases. V lost 0 bases, J lost 0 bases, and 2 bases stayed unmatched. The CDR3 is made up of 16 amino acids. From germline, CDR1 is LGHNA and CDR2 YSLEER. DNA of the CDR3: TGCGCCAGCAGCCAAGACCCGGGGGGCTCCTACAATGAGCAGTTCTTC. The encoded protein is CASSQDPGGSYNEQFF.

This clonotype occurred a few times. The rearrangement uses TRBV20-1 and TRBJ1-4; maybe TRBD1 (6 bases). The V end lost 7 bases, the J end lost 5 bases, and 14 bases lay between the germline ends. The CDR3 is 13 amino acids. Germline V gene sequence: CDR1 DFQATT, CDR2 SNEGSKA (reference sequence). This CDR3 is CSVPDSRNEKLFF. The CDR3 DNA is TGCAGTGTCCCGGACAGTCGAAATGAAAAACTGTTTTTT.

This clonotype was counted at least ten times. This chain links TRBV6-1 with TRBJ1-2; D gene ambiguous. Trimming removed 6 bases at V and 3 bases at J, with 5 bases between. Germline-derived CDR1 and CDR2 are MNHNS and SASEGT. The CDR3 is 11 amino acids. The CDR3 reads CASSAYYGYTF. The DNA for the CDR3 is TGTGCCAGCAGCGCATACTATGGCTACACCTTC.

The chain recombines TRBV6-2 or TRBV6-3 with TRBJ2-3; D might be TRBD2 (6 bases). Germline CDR1 is MNHEY and CDR2 is SVGEGT. This CDR3 has 13 residues. The germline V and J ends were trimmed by 7 bases and 1 base, with 9 bases remaining between them. In DNA, the CDR3 is TGTGCCAGCACTCGGGAGCGCACAGATACGCAGTATTTT. Its protein is CASTRERTDTQYF.

This clonotype occurred once. Its ends do not fully match the called genes, so a read error is possible. The CDR3 bases are TGTGCTAGCAGGGAACGAAGAAACACCATATATTTT. Protein sequence: CASRERRNTIYF. The chain links TRBV6-6 to TRBJ1-3; tentatively, D is TRBD1 (5 bases). Germline assignment: CDR1 MNHNY and CDR2 SVGAGI (reference sequence). This CDR3 has 12 residues.

The chain combines TRBV6-1 with TRBJ1-3; 11 bases align to TRBD1. Unmatched junction bases numbered 3, after V lost 7 bases and J lost 1 base. CDR1 and CDR2 (germline): MNHNS, SASEGT. This CDR3 is 15 amino acids long. The CDR3 nucleotides read TGTGCCAGCAATCGGGACAGGGGGTCTGGAAACACCATATATTTT. Protein sequence: CASNRDRGSGNTIYF.

The rearrangement uses TRBV19 and TRBJ2-1; D remains unclear. V shed 5 bases and J shed 6 bases, with 11 bases lying between them. The CDR3 extends over 13 amino acids. CDR1 and CDR2 from the germline V gene are LNHDA and SQIVND (reference sequence). The CDR3 here is CASSARALNEQFF. CDR3 coding DNA: TGTGCCAGTAGTGCCAGAGCGCTCAATGAGCAGTTCTTC.

This clonotype was counted between two and nine times. The rearrangement uses TRBV14 and TRBJ2-3; 7 bases line up with TRBD1. Looked up from germline, CDR1 is SGHDN and CDR2 is FVKESK. With V trimmed by 8 bases and J by 4 bases, 18 bases remained unmatched. CDR3 size: 17 residues. The CDR3 nucleotides are TGTGCCAGCGGTTTACAGGGGAAGTACGTTGGCCCAGATACGCAGTATTTT. As protein: CASGLQGKYVGPDTQYF.

This clonotype was counted a single time. V gene TRBV6-2 or TRBV6-3 combines with J gene TRBJ1-1; 7 nucleotides match TRBD1. Germline loops: CDR1 MNHEY, CDR2 SVGEGT. V trimming: 4 bases; J trimming: 0 bases; junction bases outside the gene matches: 5. The CDR3 runs 15 residues. The chain's CDR3 is CASSSGGVMNTEAFF. DNA of the CDR3: TGTGCCAGCAGTTCAGGGGGGGTCATGAACACTGAAGCTTTCTTT.

V and J are TRBV7-2 and TRBJ2-4; 8 bases map to TRBD1. TRBJ2-7 matches the DNA end more closely, so the J call is doubtful. Germline CDR1 and CDR2: SGHTA and FQGNSA. The CDR3 length is 15 residues. This chain's CDR3 is CASSLAVDRGYEQYF. CDR3 nucleotide sequence: TGTGCCAGCAGCTTAGCTGTTGACAGGGGCTACGAGCAGTACTTC.